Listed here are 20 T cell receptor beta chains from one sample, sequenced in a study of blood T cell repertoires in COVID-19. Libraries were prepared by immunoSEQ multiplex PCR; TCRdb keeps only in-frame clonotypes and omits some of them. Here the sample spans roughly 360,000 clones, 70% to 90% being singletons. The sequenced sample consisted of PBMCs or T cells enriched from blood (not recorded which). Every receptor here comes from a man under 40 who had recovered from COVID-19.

CDR3 nucleotides: TGTGCCAGCAGCTCCTGGGAGGGGAGTTCTAACTATGGCTACACCTTC. This translates into CASSSWEGSSNYGYTF. The chain couples TRBV7-9 to TRBJ1-2, with D possibly matching TRBD1 (5 bases). The germline V gene has CDR1 SEHNR and CDR2 FQNEAQ (reference sequence). The CDR3 has 16 residues. The V end was cut by 4 bases, the J end by 0 bases, with 15 bases between.

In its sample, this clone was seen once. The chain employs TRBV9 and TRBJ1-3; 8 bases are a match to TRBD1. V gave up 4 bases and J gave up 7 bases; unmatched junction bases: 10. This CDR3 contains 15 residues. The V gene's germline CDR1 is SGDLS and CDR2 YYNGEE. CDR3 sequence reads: CASSPGGQAINTIYF. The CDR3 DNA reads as TGTGCCAGCAGCCCCGGGGGACAGGCTATTAACACCATATATTTT.

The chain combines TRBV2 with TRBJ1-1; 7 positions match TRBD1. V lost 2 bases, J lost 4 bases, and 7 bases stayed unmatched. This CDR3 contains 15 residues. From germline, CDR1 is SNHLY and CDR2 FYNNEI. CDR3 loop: CASSESGQVSTEAFF. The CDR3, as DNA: TGTGCCAGCAGTGAATCCGGACAGGTGAGCACTGAAGCTTTCTTT.

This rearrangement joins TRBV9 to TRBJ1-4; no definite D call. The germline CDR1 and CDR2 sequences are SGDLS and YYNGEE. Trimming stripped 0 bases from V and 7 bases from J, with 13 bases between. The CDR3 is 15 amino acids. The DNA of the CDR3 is TGTGCCAGCAGCGTAGCGGTAGCCCGCGGTGAAAAACTGTTTTTT. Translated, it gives CASSVAVARGEKLFF.

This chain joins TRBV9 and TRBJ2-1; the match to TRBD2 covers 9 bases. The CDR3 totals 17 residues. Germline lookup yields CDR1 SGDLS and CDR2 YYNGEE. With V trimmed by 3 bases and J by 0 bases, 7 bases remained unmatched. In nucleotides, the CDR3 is TGTGCCAGCAGCGCCGGGACTAGCCTGAACTCCTACAATGAGCAGTTCTTC. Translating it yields CASSAGTSLNSYNEQFF.

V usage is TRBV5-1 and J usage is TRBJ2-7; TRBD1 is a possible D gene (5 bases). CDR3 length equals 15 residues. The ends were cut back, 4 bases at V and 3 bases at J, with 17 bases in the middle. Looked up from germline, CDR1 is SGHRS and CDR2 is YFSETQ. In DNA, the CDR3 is TGCGCCAGCAGCCCACACACGGACAATTACTACGAGCAGTACTTC. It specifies CASSPHTDNYYEQYF.

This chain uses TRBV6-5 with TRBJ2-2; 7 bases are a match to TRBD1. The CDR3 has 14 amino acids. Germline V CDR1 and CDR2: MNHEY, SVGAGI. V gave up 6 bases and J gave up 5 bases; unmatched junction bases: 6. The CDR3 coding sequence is TGTGCCAGCAGGATCACAGGGGAAACCGGGGAGCTGTTTTTT. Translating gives CASRITGETGELFF.

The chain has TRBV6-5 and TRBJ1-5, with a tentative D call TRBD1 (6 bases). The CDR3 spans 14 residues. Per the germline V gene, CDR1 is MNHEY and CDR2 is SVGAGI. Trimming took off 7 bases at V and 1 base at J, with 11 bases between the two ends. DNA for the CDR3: TGTGCCAGCAAACAGGGACCGAGCAATCAGCCCCAGCATTTT. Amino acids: CASKQGPSNQPQHF.

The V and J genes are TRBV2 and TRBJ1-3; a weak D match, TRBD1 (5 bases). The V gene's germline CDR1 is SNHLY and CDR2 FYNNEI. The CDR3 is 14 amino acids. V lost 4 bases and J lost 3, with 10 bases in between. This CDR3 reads CASSVGVGGNTIYF. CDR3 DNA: TGTGCCAGCAGTGTAGGGGTTGGTGGAAACACCATATATTTT.

The CDR3 region is CASDRLAGGQETQYF. For the CDR3, the DNA is TGCGCCAGCGACCGACTAGCGGGGGGGCAAGAGACCCAGTACTTC. The rearrangement links TRBV10-2 to TRBJ2-5, with 14 bases aligning to TRBD2. The CDR3 has 15 residues. V lost 8 bases and J lost 2; bases outside the gene matches: 4. Germline V CDR1 and CDR2: WSHSY, SAAADI.

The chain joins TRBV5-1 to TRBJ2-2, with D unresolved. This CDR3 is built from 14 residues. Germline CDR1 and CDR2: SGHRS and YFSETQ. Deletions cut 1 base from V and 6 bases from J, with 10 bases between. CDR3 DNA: TGCGCCAGCAGCTTGTCGGAGAAGTCCGGGGAGCTGTTTTTT. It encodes CASSLSEKSGELFF.

CDR3 sequence reads: CASSQATVVYGYTF. The CDR3 DNA reads as TGTGCCAGCAGCCAAGCTACAGTAGTCTATGGCTACACCTTC. The chain recombines TRBV3-1 (or the pseudogene TRBV3-2) with TRBJ1-2, with D unresolved. Germline V lookup: CDR1 LGHDT, CDR2 YNNKEL (reference sequence). V was pared by 1 base and J by 4 bases, with 10 bases between. The CDR3 has 14 residues.

The CDR3 DNA reads TGTGCCACCGAAGGGACTAGTACGGAGACCCAGTACTTC. The encoded protein is CATEGTSTETQYF. The chain is built from TRBV10-3 and TRBJ2-5, with 8 bases fitting TRBD2. Trimming took 10 bases from V and 5 from J; bases not matched to a gene: 9. CDR3 length equals 13 residues. Per germline, CDR1 ENHRY and CDR2 SYGVKD.

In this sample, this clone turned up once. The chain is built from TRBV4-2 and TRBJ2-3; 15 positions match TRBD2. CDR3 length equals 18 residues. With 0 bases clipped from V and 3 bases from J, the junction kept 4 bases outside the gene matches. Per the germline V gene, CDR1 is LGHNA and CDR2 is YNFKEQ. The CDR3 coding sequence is TGTGCCAGCAGCCAAGAGGGACTAGCGGGGGGATTAACAGATACGCAGTATTTT. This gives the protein CASSQEGLAGGLTDTQYF.

The CDR3 DNA sequence: TGTGCCAGCAGTGAACAGGGGATTAACACGAACACTGAAGCTTTCTTT. Amino acid sequence: CASSEQGINTNTEAFF. The chain uses TRBV2 and TRBJ1-1; D possibly corresponds to TRBD1 (6 bases). Germline assignment: CDR1 SNHLY and CDR2 FYNNEI. The V and J ends lost 2 bases and 1 base respectively, with 14 bases between them. There are 16 residues in the CDR3.

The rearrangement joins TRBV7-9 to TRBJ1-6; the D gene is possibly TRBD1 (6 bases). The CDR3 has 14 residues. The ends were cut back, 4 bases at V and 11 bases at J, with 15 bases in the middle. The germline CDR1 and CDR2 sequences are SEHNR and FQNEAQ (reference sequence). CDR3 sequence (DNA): TGTGCCAGCAGCTCGTCAGGGGATTGGGCACCCCTCCACTTT. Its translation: CASSSSGDWAPLHF.

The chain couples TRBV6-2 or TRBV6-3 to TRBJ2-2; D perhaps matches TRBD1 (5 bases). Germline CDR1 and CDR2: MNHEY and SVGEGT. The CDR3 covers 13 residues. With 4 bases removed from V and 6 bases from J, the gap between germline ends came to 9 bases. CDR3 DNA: TGTGCCAGCAGTTCCCAGGGCCCCGGGGAGCTGTTTTTT. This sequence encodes CASSSQGPGELFF.

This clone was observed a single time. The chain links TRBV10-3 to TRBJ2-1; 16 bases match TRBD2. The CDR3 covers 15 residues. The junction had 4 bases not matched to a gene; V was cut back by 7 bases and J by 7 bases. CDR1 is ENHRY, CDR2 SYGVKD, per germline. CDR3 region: CAITEGLAGGNEQFF. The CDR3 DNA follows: TGTGCCATCACCGAGGGACTAGCGGGGGGGAATGAGCAGTTCTTC.

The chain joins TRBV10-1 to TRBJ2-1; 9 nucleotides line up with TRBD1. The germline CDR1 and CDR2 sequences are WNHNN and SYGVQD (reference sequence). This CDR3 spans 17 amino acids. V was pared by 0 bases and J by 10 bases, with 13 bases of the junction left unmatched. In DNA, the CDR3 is TGCGCCAGCAGTGAGTCTTTTGGGACAGGGCCGATAGGAGAGCAGTTCTTC. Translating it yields CASSESFGTGPIGEQFF.

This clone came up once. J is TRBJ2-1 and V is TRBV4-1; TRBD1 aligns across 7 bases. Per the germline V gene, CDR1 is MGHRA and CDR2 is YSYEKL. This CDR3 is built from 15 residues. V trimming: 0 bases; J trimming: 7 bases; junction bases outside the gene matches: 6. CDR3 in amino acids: CASSQDATGLNEQFF. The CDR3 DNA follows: TGCGCCAGCAGCCAAGATGCGACAGGGTTGAATGAGCAGTTCTTC.